The 15 T cell receptor beta chains below come from one sample, sequenced in a study of T cells in Graves' hyperthyroidism and ophthalmopathy. TCR beta CDR3 region amplification was performed from RNA transcripts. In the first-round RT-PCR of the TCR CDR3, the HTBI primer set was used. TCRdb passed the multiplex PCR reads through MiXCR, listing each CDR3 protein once. This table has roughly 700,000 distinct CDR3 sequences, around 15% appearing once. The specimen sequenced was blood. The receptors here all came from a man over 45 with Graves' hyperthyroidism.

This clonotype was observed at least ten times. It may be a read error: a sequence one base away is much more abundant. The chain has TRBV28 and TRBJ1-1; D unclear. Germline values: CDR1 MDHEN, CDR2 SYDVKM. CDR3 size: 11 residues. With 8 bases removed from V and 1 base from J, the gap between germline ends came to 5 bases. The CDR3 bases are TGTGCCAGCGGTACGAACACTGAAGCTTTCTTT. This translates into CASGTNTEAFF.

This clonotype was found many times. The chain has TRBV28 and TRBJ2-3; perhaps TRBD2 as D (6 bases). V was pared by 5 bases and J by 4 bases, with 13 bases between. This CDR3 has 14 amino acids. Germline V gives CDR1 MDHEN, CDR2 SYDVKM. The CDR3 loop reads CASSAAGEADTQYF. CDR3 bases: TGTGCCAGCAGTGCTGCCGGGGAGGCAGATACGCAGTATTTT.

Note on this clonotype: This could be a read error, since a much larger clone is one nucleotide away. V is TRBV20-1 and J is TRBJ2-2; the D gene is possibly TRBD2 (5 bases). The CDR3 length is 13 residues. Germline assignment: CDR1 DFQATT and CDR2 SNEGSKA (reference sequence). CDR3 nucleotide sequence: TGCAGTGCTAGCGGGCCCAACACCGGGGATCTGTTTTTT. Translating it yields CSASGPNTGDLFF.

The chain recombines TRBV15 with TRBJ1-4, with D possibly matching TRBD1 (5 bases). The CDR3 runs 14 residues. Germline CDR1 reads LNHNV; CDR2 reads YYDKDF (reference sequence). Trimming pared 4 bases from V and 7 bases from J, leaving 13 bases between. CDR3 sequence reads: CATSIGQGSEKLFF. CDR3 nucleotide sequence: TGTGCCACCAGCATCGGGCAGGGCAGTGAAAAACTGTTTTTT. Full variable domain (rest looked up from reference TRBV15 and TRBJ1-4): DAMVIQNPRYQVTQFGKPVTLSCSQTLNHNVMYWYQQKSSQAPKLLFHYYDKDFNNEADTPDNFQSRRPNTSFCFLDIRSPGLGDTAMYLCATSIGQGSEKLFFGSGTQLSVL.

This clonotype was counted at least ten times. The chain links TRBV6-1 to TRBJ2-5; perhaps TRBD2 as D (5 bases). Trimming left V 0 bases short and J 5 bases short, with 13 bases between. The CDR3 has 15 amino acids. Germline loops: CDR1 MNHNS, CDR2 SASEGT. CDR3 sequence: CASSEAGVYGETQYF. The DNA for the CDR3 is TGTGCCAGCAGTGAAGCGGGAGTCTATGGGGAGACCCAGTACTTC.

This clonotype has only a few counts. The chain links TRBV27 to TRBJ2-6; no reliable D call. CDR3 length: 15 residues. Germline V gene lookup returns CDR1 MNHEY and CDR2 SMNVEV (reference sequence). Deletions cut 2 bases from V and 2 bases from J, with 7 bases between. CDR3 region: CASSLGFAGANVLTF. The CDR3 DNA reads as TGTGCCAGCAGTTTAGGGTTTGCTGGGGCCAACGTCCTGACTTTC. The complete variable domain, with remaining parts taken from reference TRBV27 and TRBJ2-6, reads EAQVTQNPRYLITVTGKKLTVTCSQNMNHEYMSWYRQDPGLGLRQIYYSMNVEVTDKGDVPEGYKVSRKEKRNFPLILESPSPNQTSLYFCASSLGFAGANVLTFGAGSRLTVL.

This clonotype has only a few counts. In this CDR3 the conserved last residue, phenylalanine or tryptophan, is missing, so a read error is likely. The chain joins TRBV28 to TRBJ1-1; TRBD1 matches 7 bases. The V gene's germline CDR1 is MDHEN and CDR2 SYDVKM. CDR3 size: 14 residues. With V trimmed by 6 bases and J by 0 bases, 4 bases remained unmatched. CDR3 sequence reads: CASSRQGMNTEAFI. The CDR3, as DNA: TGTGCCAGCAGCCGACAGGGTATGAACACTGAAGCTTTCATT.

This clonotype was picked up many times. The rearrangement links TRBV20-1 to TRBJ2-3, with 7 bases aligning to TRBD2. Looked up from germline, CDR1 is DFQATT and CDR2 is SNEGSKA (reference sequence). Unmatched junction bases numbered 11, after V lost 5 bases and J lost 0 bases. The CDR3 length is 16 residues. CDR3 nucleotides: TGCAGTGCTTACCCTGTAGCGGGTCTTAGCACAGATACGCAGTATTTT. Protein sequence: CSAYPVAGLSTDTQYF.

This clonotype was seen a few times. The rearrangement links TRBV13 to TRBJ2-2, with TRBD2 identical over 7 bases. CDR3 size: 16 residues. J was trimmed by 7 bases and V by 3 bases; bases with no gene match: 11. The V gene's germline CDR1 is PRHDT and CDR2 FYEKMQ (reference sequence). The DNA of the CDR3 is TGTGCCAGCAGCTTCAGGCGACTAGCAGATGACGGGGAGCTGTTTTTT. It codes for CASSFRRLADDGELFF.

This clonotype has only a few counts. V and J are TRBV24-1 and TRBJ2-5; TRBD2 aligns across 11 bases. The CDR3 covers 17 residues. From germline, CDR1 is KGHDR and CDR2 SFDVKD. Losses at the gene ends were 4 bases for V and 1 base for J; bases not matched to a gene: 7. CDR3 coding DNA: TGTGCCACCAGTGAACAGAGACTAGCGGGAACCCAAGAGACCCAGTACTTC. Amino acid sequence: CATSEQRLAGTQETQYF.

The V gene is TRBV24-1, the J gene TRBJ2-3; 9 bases line up with TRBD2. The ends lost 4 bases at V and 3 bases at J; junction bases unmatched: 13. Germline-derived CDR1 and CDR2 are KGHDR and SFDVKD. CDR3 length: 18 amino acids. The CDR3 DNA follows: TGTGCCACCAGTGAACTAGGGACTAGCACATACGGGACAGATACGCAGTATTTT. This codes for CATSELGTSTYGTDTQYF.

This sequence joins TRBV9 and TRBJ2-1; 10 bases are a match to TRBD2. V was pared by 4 bases and J by 2 bases, with 9 bases of the junction left unmatched. The CDR3 is 17 amino acids. The germline V gene encodes CDR1 SGDLS and CDR2 YYNGEE. Written as DNA, the CDR3 is TGTGCCAGCAGCCCTTTGGCCGGGACTAGCGCCTACAATGAGCAGTTCTTC. It encodes CASSPLAGTSAYNEQFF. The full variable domain, completed using reference TRBV9 and TRBJ2-1, is DSGVTQTPKHLITATGQRVTLRCSPRSGDLSVYWYQQSLDQGLQFLIQYYNGEERAKGNILERFSAQQFPDLHSELNLSSLELGDSALYFCASSPLAGTSAYNEQFFGPGTRLTVL.

There are many counts of this clonotype. The rearrangement links TRBV30 to TRBJ2-5, with D maybe TRBD2 (5 bases). This CDR3 region has 15 residues. Germline V gene data show CDR1 as GTSNPN and CDR2 as SVGIG (reference sequence). V was pared by 0 bases and J by 1 base, with 12 bases between. This chain's CDR3 is CAWSVPSSLQETQYF. The DNA for the CDR3 is TGTGCCTGGAGTGTACCTAGCTCCCTCCAAGAGACCCAGTACTTC. The full variable domain, its missing parts supplied by reference TRBV30 and TRBJ2-5, is SQTIHQWPATLVQPVGSPLSLECTVEGTSNPNLYWYRQAAGRGLQLLFYSVGIGQISSEVPQNLSASRPQDRQFILSSKKLLLSDSGFYLCAWSVPSSLQETQYFGPGTRLLVL.

V usage is TRBV5-6 and J usage is TRBJ2-1; tentative D call: TRBD2 (6 bases). Germline CDR1 reads SGHDT; CDR2 reads YYEEEE. The CDR3 loop spans 15 amino acids. V was cut by 0 bases and J by 6 bases, with 13 bases left in between. The CDR3 reads CASSLGTTIGNEQFF. CDR3 bases: TGTGCCAGCAGCTTGGGGACTACTATCGGCAATGAGCAGTTCTTC.

This clonotype was seen many times. The chain links TRBV7-8 to TRBJ2-1; D ambiguous. This CDR3 is built from 15 residues. Germline V gives CDR1 SGHVS, CDR2 FQNEAQ. Trimming stripped 5 bases from V and 4 bases from J, with 15 bases between. The chain's CDR3 is CASSPVGFLYNEQFF. CDR3 nucleotide sequence: TGTGCCAGCAGCCCCGTTGGGTTTTTATACAATGAGCAGTTCTTC.